The clone carrying this T cell receptor (beta chain) appeared once. Its antigen is undetermined. This record belongs to a study of T cell responses to AZD1222 COVID-19 vaccine. Study at large: Some second doses came at about 4 weeks and others at about 12 weeks; these were pooled. Findings of the study overall: AZD1222 recipients seropositive at baseline numbered only six. Among spike-specific TCRs, nearly half reportedly target unmutated variant regions. The study sampled repertoires only after the peak T cell response.

Some clones are missing from TCRdb's copy, which holds only in-frame ones; the method was immunoSEQ multiplex PCR. The table lists 140,000 to 150,000 clones, 75% to 90% of them singletons. CDR1 KGHSH and CDR2 LQKENI come from the germline V gene. This CDR3 contains 14 residues. The V gene lost 2 bases and the J gene lost 6 bases, with 11 bases spanning the gap. The sample in question was peripheral blood, obtained on day 0 of AZD1222 vaccination. The rearrangement links TRBV18 to TRBJ1-5, with D maybe TRBD1 (5 bases). The receptor was derived from an adult in good health. The CDR3 sequence is CASSPVPGFQPQHF. In DNA form, the CDR3 reads TGTGCCAGCTCACCAGTCCCAGGGTTTCAGCCCCAGCATTTT.